This is a list of T cell receptor beta chains from one sample in a study of cytomegalovirus exposure and HLA in healthy donors. TCRdb's copy holds only in-frame clones and misses some; the assay was immunoSEQ multiplex PCR. In the table there are 84,000 or so clones, around 85% of which are singletons. Source material: PBMCs. The receptors were sampled from a human donor in good health. Both conserved end residues are part of each CDR3. The D gene is left open where the match is weak. Clone size is given for some rows only: seen once, a few or many times, or a class if the clone is expanded.

clone size: -
V gene: TRBV28
J gene: TRBJ2-3
D gene: TRBD1
CDR3 protein: CASSFATGGVYGADTQYF
CDR3 DNA: TGTGCCAGCAGTTTTGCGACAGGGGGGGTTTATGGAGCAGATACGCAGTATTTT

clone size: -
V gene: TRBV28
J gene: TRBJ2-6
D gene: -
CDR3 protein: CASSLFGTGANVLTF
CDR3 DNA: TGTGCCAGCAGTTTATTCGGGACTGGGGCCAACGTCCTGACTTTC

clone size: -
V gene: TRBV30
J gene: TRBJ1-4
D gene: TRBD1
CDR3 protein: CAWRQTGGGEKLFF
CDR3 DNA: TGTGCCTGGAGGCAGACAGGGGGAGGCGAAAAACTGTTTTTT

clone size: -
V gene: TRBV15
J gene: TRBJ2-2
D gene: -
CDR3 protein: CATSGTGHHTGELFF
CDR3 DNA: TGTGCCACCAGCGGCACAGGGCATCACACCGGGGAGCTGTTTTTT

clone size: -
V gene: TRBV19
J gene: TRBJ2-7
D gene: TRBD1
CDR3 protein: CASSPRDRGGEQYF
CDR3 DNA: TGTGCCAGTAGTCCCAGGGACAGGGGAGGCGAGCAGTACTTC

clone size: -
V gene: TRBV6-1
J gene: TRBJ2-3
D gene: -
CDR3 protein: CASSGRVYTDTQYF
CDR3 DNA: TGTGCCAGCAGTGGTCGGGTGTACACAGATACGCAGTATTTT

clone size: -
V gene: TRBV27
J gene: TRBJ1-1
D gene: -
CDR3 protein: CASSLGPTGNTEAFF
CDR3 DNA: TGTGCCAGCAGTCTTGGGCCGACAGGGAACACTGAAGCTTTCTTT

clone size: -
V gene: TRBV18
J gene: TRBJ1-6
D gene: TRBD1
CDR3 protein: CASSPIAGTGYGDYNSPLHF
CDR3 DNA: TGTGCCAGCTCACCTATAGCCGGGACAGGGTACGGGGATTATAATTCACCCCTCCACTTT

clone size: -
V gene: TRBV7-9
J gene: TRBJ1-5
D gene: TRBD1
CDR3 protein: CASSFVDRVETQPQHF
CDR3 DNA: TGTGCCAGCAGCTTCGTCGACAGGGTGGAGACACAGCCCCAGCATTTT

clone size: -
V gene: TRBV7-2
J gene: TRBJ2-1
D gene: TRBD2
CDR3 protein: CASSRDGGVYGNEQFF
CDR3 DNA: TGTGCCAGCAGCAGGGACGGGGGGGTATATGGGAATGAGCAGTTCTTC

clone size: -
V gene: TRBV5-6
J gene: TRBJ1-1
D gene: -
CDR3 protein: CASSLRWGSRGNTEAFF
CDR3 DNA: TGTGCCAGCAGCTTACGGTGGGGAAGTAGGGGAAACACTGAAGCTTTCTTT

clone size: once
V gene: TRBV27
J gene: TRBJ2-6
D gene: -
CDR3 protein: CASSFGVTGANVLTF
CDR3 DNA: TGTGCCAGCAGTTTCGGGGTGACAGGGGCCAACGTCCTGACTTTC

clone size: -
V gene: TRBV6-5
J gene: TRBJ1-2
D gene: -
CDR3 protein: CASSPGLLNYGYTF
CDR3 DNA: TGTGCCAGCAGCCCCGGACTTCTTAACTATGGCTACACCTTC

clone size: few
V gene: TRBV6-4
J gene: TRBJ2-1
D gene: TRBD2
CDR3 protein: CARGLGFFSYNEQFF
CDR3 DNA: TGTGCCAGGGGACTAGGATTTTTCTCCTACAATGAGCAGTTCTTC